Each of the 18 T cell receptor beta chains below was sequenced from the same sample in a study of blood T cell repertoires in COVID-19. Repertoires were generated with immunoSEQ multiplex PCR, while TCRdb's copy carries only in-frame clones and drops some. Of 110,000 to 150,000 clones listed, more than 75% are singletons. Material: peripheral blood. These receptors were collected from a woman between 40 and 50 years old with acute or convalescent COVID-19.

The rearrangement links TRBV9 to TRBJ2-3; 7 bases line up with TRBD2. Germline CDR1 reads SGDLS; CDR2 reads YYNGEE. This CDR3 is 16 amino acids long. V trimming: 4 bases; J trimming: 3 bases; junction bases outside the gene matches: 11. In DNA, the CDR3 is TGTGCCAGCAGCAGGGACGGACTAGGTAGTACAGATACGCAGTATTTT. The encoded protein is CASSRDGLGSTDTQYF.

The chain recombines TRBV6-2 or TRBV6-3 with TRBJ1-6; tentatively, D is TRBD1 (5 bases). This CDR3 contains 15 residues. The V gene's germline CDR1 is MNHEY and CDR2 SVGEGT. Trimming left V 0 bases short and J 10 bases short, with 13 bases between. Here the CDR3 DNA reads TGTGCCAGCAGTTACTCCGTGGGGGAGGGGTCACCCCTCCACTTT. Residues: CASSYSVGEGSPLHF.

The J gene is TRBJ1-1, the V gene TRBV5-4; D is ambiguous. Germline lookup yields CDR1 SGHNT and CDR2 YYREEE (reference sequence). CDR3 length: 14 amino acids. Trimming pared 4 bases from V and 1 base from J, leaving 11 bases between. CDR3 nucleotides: TGTGCCAGCAGCCCCACCTGGGCGAACACTGAAGCTTTCTTT. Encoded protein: CASSPTWANTEAFF.

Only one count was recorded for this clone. This CDR3 is CASSSWTGGHGYTF. In DNA form, the CDR3 reads TGTGCCAGCAGCTCATGGACAGGGGGCCATGGCTACACCTTC. This chain connects TRBV5-4 to TRBJ1-2; 11 bases agree with TRBD1. CDR1 is SGHNT, CDR2 YYREEE, per germline (reference sequence). The CDR3 extends over 14 amino acids. V trimming: 3 bases; J trimming: 6 bases; junction bases outside the gene matches: 4.

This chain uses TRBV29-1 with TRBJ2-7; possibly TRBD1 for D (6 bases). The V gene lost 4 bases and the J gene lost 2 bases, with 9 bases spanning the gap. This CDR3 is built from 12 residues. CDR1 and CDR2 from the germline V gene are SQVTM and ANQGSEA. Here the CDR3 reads CSVGDTTYEQYF. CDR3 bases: TGCAGCGTTGGGGACACCACCTACGAGCAGTACTTC.

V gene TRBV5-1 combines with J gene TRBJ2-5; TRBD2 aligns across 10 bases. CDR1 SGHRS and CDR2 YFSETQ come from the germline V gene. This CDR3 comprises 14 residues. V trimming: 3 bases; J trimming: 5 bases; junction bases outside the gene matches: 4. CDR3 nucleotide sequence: TGCGCCAGCAGCTATGGGACTAGCGAGGAGACCCAGTACTTC. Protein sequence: CASSYGTSEETQYF.

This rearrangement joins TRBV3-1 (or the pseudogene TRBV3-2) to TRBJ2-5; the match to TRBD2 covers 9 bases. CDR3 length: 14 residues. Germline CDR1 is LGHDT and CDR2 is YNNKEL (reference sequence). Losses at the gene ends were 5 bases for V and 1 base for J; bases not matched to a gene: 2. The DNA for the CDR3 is TGTGCCAGCAGCACGCGGGAGGGCCAAGAGACCCAGTACTTC. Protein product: CASSTREGQETQYF.

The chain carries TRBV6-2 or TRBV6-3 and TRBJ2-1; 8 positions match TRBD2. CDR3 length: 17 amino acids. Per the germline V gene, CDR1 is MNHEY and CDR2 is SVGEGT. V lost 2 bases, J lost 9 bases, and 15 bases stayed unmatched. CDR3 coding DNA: TGTGCCAGCAGTTACGGTTTTTTAGCGGGACCACGGATTGAGCAGTTCTTC. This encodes CASSYGFLAGPRIEQFF.

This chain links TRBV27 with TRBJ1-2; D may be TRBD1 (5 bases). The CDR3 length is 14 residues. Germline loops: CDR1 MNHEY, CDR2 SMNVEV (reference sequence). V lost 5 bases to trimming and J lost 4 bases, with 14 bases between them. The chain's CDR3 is CASSPREVSYGYTF. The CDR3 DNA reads TGTGCCAGCAGTCCCAGGGAGGTTTCCTATGGCTACACCTTC.

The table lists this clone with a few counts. Written as DNA, the CDR3 is TGTGCCATCAGTCTGACAGGGCCGCCCTACAATGAGCAGTTCTTC. Residues: CAISLTGPPYNEQFF. The gene calls are TRBV10-3 and TRBJ2-1, with 7 bases that match TRBD1. This CDR3 is built from 15 residues. V lost 5 bases and J lost 2; bases outside the gene matches: 6. In germline, CDR1 is ENHRY, CDR2 SYGVKD.

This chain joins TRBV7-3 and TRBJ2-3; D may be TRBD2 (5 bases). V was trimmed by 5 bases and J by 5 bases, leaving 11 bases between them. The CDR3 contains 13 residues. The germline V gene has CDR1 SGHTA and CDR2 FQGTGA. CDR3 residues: CASSEGTIDTQYF. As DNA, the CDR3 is TGTGCCAGCAGCGAGGGTACGATAGATACGCAGTATTTT.

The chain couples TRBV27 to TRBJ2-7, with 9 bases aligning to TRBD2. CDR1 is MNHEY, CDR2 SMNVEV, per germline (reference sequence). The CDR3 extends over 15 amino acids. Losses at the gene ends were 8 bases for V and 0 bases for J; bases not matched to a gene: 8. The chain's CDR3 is CASQAWREGSYEQYF. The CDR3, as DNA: TGTGCCAGCCAGGCGTGGCGGGAGGGCTCCTACGAGCAGTACTTC.

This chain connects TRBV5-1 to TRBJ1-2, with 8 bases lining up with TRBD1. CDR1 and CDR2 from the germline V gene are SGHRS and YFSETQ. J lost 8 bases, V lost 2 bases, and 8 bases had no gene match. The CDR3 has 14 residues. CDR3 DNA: TGCGCCAGCAGCTTAAGGACAGGGTCCGGAGGCTACACCTTC. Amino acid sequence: CASSLRTGSGGYTF.

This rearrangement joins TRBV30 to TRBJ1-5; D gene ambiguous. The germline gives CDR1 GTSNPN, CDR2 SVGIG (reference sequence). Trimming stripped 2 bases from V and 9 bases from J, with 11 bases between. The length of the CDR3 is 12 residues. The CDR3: CAWSYSRGPQHF. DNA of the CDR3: TGTGCCTGGAGTTATAGTCGGGGGCCCCAGCATTTT.

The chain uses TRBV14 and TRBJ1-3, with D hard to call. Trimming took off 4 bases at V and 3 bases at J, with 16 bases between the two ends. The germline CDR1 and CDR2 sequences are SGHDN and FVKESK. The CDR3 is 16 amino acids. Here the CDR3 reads CASSPQRGSSGNTIYF. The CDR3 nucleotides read TGTGCCAGCAGCCCCCAAAGAGGGTCCAGTGGAAACACCATATATTTT.

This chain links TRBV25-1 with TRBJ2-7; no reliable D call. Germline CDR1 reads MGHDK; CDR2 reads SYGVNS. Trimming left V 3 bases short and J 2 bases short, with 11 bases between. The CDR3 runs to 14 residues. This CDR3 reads CASSDAGIPYEQYF. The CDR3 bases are TGTGCCAGCAGTGATGCCGGTATTCCCTACGAGCAGTACTTC.

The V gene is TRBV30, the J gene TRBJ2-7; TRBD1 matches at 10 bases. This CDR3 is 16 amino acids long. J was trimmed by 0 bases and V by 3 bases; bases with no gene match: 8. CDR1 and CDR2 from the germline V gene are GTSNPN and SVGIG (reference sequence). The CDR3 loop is CAWSRWTGGYSYEQYF. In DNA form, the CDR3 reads TGTGCCTGGAGCCGATGGACAGGGGGGTACTCCTACGAGCAGTACTTC.

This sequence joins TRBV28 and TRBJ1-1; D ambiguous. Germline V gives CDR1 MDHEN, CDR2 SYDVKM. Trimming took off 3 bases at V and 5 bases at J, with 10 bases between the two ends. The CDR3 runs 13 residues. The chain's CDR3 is CASSLEPKTEAFF. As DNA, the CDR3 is TGTGCCAGCAGTTTGGAGCCGAAGACTGAAGCTTTCTTT.